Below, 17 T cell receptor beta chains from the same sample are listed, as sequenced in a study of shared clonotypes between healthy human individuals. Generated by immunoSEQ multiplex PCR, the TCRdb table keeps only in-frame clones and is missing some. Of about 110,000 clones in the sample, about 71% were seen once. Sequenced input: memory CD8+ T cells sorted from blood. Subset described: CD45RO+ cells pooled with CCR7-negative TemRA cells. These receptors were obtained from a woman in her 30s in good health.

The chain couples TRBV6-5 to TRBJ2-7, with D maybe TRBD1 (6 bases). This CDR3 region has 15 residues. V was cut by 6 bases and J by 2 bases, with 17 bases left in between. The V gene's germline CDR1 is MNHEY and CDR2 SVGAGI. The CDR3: CASSLEGDTTYEQYF. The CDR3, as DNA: TGTGCCAGCAGCTTAGAGGGGGACACTACCTACGAGCAGTACTTC.

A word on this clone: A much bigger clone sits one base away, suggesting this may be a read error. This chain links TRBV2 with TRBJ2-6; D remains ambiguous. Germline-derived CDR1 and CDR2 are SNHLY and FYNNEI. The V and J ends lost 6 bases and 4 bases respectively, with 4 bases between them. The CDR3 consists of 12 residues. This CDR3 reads CASSPGANVLTF. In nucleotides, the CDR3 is TGTGCCAGCAGCCCCGGGGCCAACGTCCTGACTTTC. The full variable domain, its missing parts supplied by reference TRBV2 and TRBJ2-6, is EPEVTQTPSHQVTQMGQEVILRCVPISNHLYFYWYRQILGQKVEFLVSFYNNEISEKSEIFDDQFSVERPDGSNFTLKIRSTKLEDSAMYFCASSPGANVLTFGAGSRLTVL.

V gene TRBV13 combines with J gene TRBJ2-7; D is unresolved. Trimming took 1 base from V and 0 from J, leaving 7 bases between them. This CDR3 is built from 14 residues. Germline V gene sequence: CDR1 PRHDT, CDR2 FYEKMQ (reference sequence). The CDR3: CASSLVGGSYEQYF. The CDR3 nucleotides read TGTGCCAGCAGCTTAGTGGGCGGCTCCTACGAGCAGTACTTC.

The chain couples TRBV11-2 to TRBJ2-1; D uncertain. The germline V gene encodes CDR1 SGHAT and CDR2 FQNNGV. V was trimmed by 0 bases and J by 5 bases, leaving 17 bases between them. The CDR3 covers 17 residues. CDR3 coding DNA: TGTGCCAGCAGCTTAGAGTTGGGATTAGCCTCGGACAATGAGCAGTTCTTC. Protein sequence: CASSLELGLASDNEQFF. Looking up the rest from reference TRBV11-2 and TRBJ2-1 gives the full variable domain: EAGVAQSPRYKIIEKRQSVAFWCNPISGHATLYWYQQILGQGPKLLIQFQNNGVVDDSQLPKDRFSAERLKGVDSTLKIQPAKLEDSAVYLCASSLELGLASDNEQFFGPGTRLTVL.

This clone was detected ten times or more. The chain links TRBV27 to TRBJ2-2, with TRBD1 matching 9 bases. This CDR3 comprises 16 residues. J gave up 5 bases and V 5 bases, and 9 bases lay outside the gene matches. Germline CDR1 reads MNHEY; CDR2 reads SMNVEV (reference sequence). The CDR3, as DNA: TGTGCCAGCAGTGCCGCCCCGGGACAGGGAACCGGGGAGCTGTTTTTT. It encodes CASSAAPGQGTGELFF.

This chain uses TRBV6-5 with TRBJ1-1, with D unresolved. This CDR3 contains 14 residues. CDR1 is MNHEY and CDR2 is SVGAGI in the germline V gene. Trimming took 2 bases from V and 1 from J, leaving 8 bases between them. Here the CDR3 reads CASSYLKGNTEAFF. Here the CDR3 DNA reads TGTGCCAGCAGTTACCTTAAGGGGAACACTGAAGCTTTCTTT.

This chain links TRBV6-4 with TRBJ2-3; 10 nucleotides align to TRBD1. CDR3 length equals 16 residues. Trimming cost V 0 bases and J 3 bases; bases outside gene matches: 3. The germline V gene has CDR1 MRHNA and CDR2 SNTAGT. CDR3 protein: CASSDSGTGVTDTQYF. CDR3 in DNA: TGTGCCAGCAGTGACTCCGGGACAGGGGTAACAGATACGCAGTATTTT.

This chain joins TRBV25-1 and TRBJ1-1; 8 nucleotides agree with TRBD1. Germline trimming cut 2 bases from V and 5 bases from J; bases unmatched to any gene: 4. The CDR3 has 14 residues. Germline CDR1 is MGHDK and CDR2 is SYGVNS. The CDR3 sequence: CASSERTGKTEAFF. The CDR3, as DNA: TGTGCCAGCAGTGAACGGACAGGGAAGACTGAAGCTTTCTTT.

The CDR3, as DNA: TGTGCCAGCAGCTTATCGCACTCCTACGAGCAGTACTTC. Its translation is CASSLSHSYEQYF. V and J are TRBV7-9 and TRBJ2-7; no clear D gene. Germline loops: CDR1 SEHNR, CDR2 FQNEAQ (reference sequence). The germline V and J ends were trimmed by 2 bases and 0 bases, with 5 bases remaining between them. The CDR3 length is 13 residues.

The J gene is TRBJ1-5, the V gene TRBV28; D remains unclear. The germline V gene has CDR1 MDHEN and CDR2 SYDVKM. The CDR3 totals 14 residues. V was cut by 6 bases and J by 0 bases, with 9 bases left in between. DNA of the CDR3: TGTGCCAGCAGCCCGGACGTTAGCAATCAGCCCCAGCATTTT. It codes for CASSPDVSNQPQHF.

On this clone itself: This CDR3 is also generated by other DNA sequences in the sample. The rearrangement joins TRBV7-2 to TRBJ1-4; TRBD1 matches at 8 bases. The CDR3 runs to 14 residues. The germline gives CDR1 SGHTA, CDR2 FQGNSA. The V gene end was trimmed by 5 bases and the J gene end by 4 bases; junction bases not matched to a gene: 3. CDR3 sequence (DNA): TGTGCCAGCAGCCGAGGACAGGGTAATGAAAAACTGTTTTTT. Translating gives CASSRGQGNEKLFF.

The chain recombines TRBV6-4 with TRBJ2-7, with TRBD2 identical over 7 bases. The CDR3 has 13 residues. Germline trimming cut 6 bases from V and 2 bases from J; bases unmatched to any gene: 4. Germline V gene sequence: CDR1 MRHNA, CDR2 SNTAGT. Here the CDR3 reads CASSASGTYEQYF. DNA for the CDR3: TGTGCCAGCAGCGCTAGCGGCACCTACGAGCAGTACTTC.

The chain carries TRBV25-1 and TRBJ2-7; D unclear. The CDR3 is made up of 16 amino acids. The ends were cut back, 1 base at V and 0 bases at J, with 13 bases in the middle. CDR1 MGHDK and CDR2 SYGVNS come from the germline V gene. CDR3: CASSESGGRSSYEQYF. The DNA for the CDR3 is TGTGCCAGCAGTGAATCGGGCGGAAGGTCCTCCTACGAGCAGTACTTC.

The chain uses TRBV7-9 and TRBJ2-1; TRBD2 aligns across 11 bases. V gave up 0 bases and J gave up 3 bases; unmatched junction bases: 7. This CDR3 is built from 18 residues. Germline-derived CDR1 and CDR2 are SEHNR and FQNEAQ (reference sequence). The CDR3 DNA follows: TGTGCCAGCAGCTTAGCGGGGTTTCTAGCGGGAGGCTACAATGAGCAGTTCTTC. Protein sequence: CASSLAGFLAGGYNEQFF.

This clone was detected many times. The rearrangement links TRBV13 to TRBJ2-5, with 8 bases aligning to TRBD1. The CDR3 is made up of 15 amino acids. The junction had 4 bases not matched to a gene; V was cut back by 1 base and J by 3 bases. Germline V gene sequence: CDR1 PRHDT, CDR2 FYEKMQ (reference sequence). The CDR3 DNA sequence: TGTGCCAGCAGCTTAGAGGGACAGGCCGAAGAGACCCAGTACTTC. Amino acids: CASSLEGQAEETQYF.

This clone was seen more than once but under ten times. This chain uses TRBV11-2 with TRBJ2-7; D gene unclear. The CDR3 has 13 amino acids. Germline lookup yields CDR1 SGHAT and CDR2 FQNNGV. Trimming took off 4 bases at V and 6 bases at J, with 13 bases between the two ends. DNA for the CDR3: TGTGCCAGCAGCTCATCTCTCGCGTCCGAGCAGTACTTC. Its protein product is CASSSSLASEQYF.

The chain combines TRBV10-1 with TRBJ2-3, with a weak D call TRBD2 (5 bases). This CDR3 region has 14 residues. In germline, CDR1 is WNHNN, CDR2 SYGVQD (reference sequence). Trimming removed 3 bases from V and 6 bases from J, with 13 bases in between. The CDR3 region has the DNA TGCGCCAGCAGTGATGGACGGGGTGGGGATACGCAGTATTTT. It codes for CASSDGRGGDTQYF.